A single sample is the source of the 28 T cell receptor beta chains below, sequenced in a study of shared clonotypes between healthy human individuals. Measured with immunoSEQ multiplex PCR; TCRdb has only the in-frame clones, and not every one. The sample shows 1.5 million to 2.5 million clones, about 95% of them seen only once. CD45RO-negative, CCR7-selected cells formed the naive CD8 fraction, which excluded terminally differentiated effector memory CD45RA+ cells. The sample was naive CD8+ T cells sorted from blood. Receptors originate from a man younger than 35 in good health.

In regard to this clone: Other DNA sequences in the sample encode the same CDR3. This CDR3 reads CASSLGAETNYGYTF. CDR3 coding DNA: TGTGCCAGCAGCTTAGGCGCCGAAACCAACTATGGCTACACCTTC. The chain links TRBV13 to TRBJ1-2; D is unresolved. The CDR3 loop spans 15 amino acids. Germline lookup yields CDR1 PRHDT and CDR2 FYEKMQ (reference sequence). Between the trimmed V and J ends, which lost 0 bases and 2 bases, there was a span of 10 bases.

This clone has just a few counts. V usage is TRBV7-9 and J usage is TRBJ2-6, with D perhaps TRBD1 (6 bases). This CDR3 has 15 residues. The germline V and J ends were trimmed by 5 bases and 2 bases, with 10 bases remaining between them. The V gene's germline CDR1 is SEHNR and CDR2 FQNEAQ (reference sequence). This chain's CDR3 is CASSPTGPGANVLTF. The CDR3 DNA sequence: TGTGCCAGCAGCCCTACAGGGCCTGGGGCCAACGTCCTGACTTTC.

V usage is TRBV27 and J usage is TRBJ2-2; D not resolved. The V and J ends lost 3 bases and 1 base respectively, with 6 bases between them. Germline V gene sequence: CDR1 MNHEY, CDR2 SMNVEV (reference sequence). CDR3 size: 14 residues. As DNA, the CDR3 is TGTGCCAGCAGTTTTTCCAGGAACACCGGGGAGCTGTTTTTT. Translating it yields CASSFSRNTGELFF.

The chain is built from TRBV2 and TRBJ2-1; D could derive from TRBD1 or TRBD2 (5 bases each). Germline CDR1 reads SNHLY; CDR2 reads FYNNEI. Trimming cost V 7 bases and J 6 bases, with 13 bases left between them. The CDR3 sequence is 13 residues long. This CDR3 is CASNGGLANEQFF. The CDR3 bases are TGTGCCAGCAATGGGGGTCTCGCCAATGAGCAGTTCTTC.

In its sample, this clone was seen once. The CDR3 loop is CASSDIAGGPRETQYF. The CDR3 DNA reads as TGTGCCAGCAGCGATATAGCGGGAGGGCCGCGAGAGACCCAGTACTTC. This sequence joins TRBV9 and TRBJ2-5; 11 nucleotides line up with TRBD2. CDR3 size: 16 residues. The V segment lost 3 bases and the J segment 4 bases; nucleotides outside the gene matches: 8. In germline, CDR1 is SGDLS, CDR2 YYNGEE.

The chain couples TRBV7-9 to TRBJ2-7; TRBD2 aligns across 7 bases. CDR1 and CDR2 from the germline V gene are SEHNR and FQNEAQ (reference sequence). J lost 4 bases, V lost 9 bases, and 9 bases had no gene match. The CDR3 contains 13 residues. This chain's CDR3 is CARPGLAGYEQYF. DNA of the CDR3: TGTGCCAGACCTGGATTAGCGGGTTACGAGCAGTACTTC.

This clone was picked up one time. The CDR3 sequence is CASSLESVTGELFF. In nucleotides, the CDR3 is TGTGCCAGCAGCTTAGAAAGTGTTACCGGGGAGCTGTTTTTT. The chain couples TRBV13 to TRBJ2-2; D remains ambiguous. Trimming pared 1 base from V and 5 bases from J, leaving 8 bases between. Per the germline V gene, CDR1 is PRHDT and CDR2 is FYEKMQ (reference sequence). CDR3 length equals 14 residues.

The chain's CDR3 is CASSLGDRPEAFF. For the CDR3, the DNA is TGCGCCAGCAGCTTGGGGGACAGACCTGAAGCTTTCTTT. V and J are TRBV5-1 and TRBJ1-1; 7 nucleotides match TRBD1. J gave up 6 bases and V 0 bases, and 2 bases lay outside the gene matches. This CDR3 contains 13 residues. The germline gives CDR1 SGHRS, CDR2 YFSETQ.

The chain has TRBV4-3 and TRBJ1-3; D gene ambiguous. CDR3 length: 17 residues. The germline V gene encodes CDR1 LGHNA and CDR2 YSLEER. Deletions cut 0 bases from V and 4 bases from J, with 16 bases between. The CDR3 is CASSQEVEPSWGNTIYF. Here the CDR3 DNA reads TGCGCCAGCAGCCAAGAAGTCGAGCCCTCCTGGGGAAACACCATATATTTT.

The rearrangement joins TRBV13 to TRBJ1-2, with D perhaps matching TRBD1 (5 bases). Germline V gene data show CDR1 as PRHDT and CDR2 as FYEKMQ (reference sequence). The CDR3 has 14 residues. Trimming removed 0 bases from V and 5 bases from J, with 10 bases in between. In DNA, the CDR3 is TGTGCCAGCAGCTTAGGGCCGGGGGGGTATGGCTACACCTTC. Its translation is CASSLGPGGYGYTF.

The gene calls are TRBV5-6 and TRBJ1-4; 9 bases map to TRBD1. With 7 bases clipped from V and 7 bases from J, the junction kept 8 bases outside the gene matches. CDR3 length equals 14 residues. The V gene's germline CDR1 is SGHDT and CDR2 YYEEEE. CDR3 region: CASGEGQGSEKLFF. CDR3 coding DNA: TGTGCCAGCGGAGAGGGACAGGGAAGTGAAAAACTGTTTTTT. Full variable domain (outside the CDR3, taken from reference TRBV5-6 and TRBJ1-4): DAGVTQSPTHLIKTRGQQVTLRCSPKSGHDTVSWYQQALGQGPQFIFQYYEEEERQRGNFPDRFSGHQFPNYSSELNVNALLLGDSALYLCASGEGQGSEKLFFGSGTQLSVL.

The chain has TRBV13 and TRBJ1-2; the D gene is possibly TRBD1 (6 bases). Germline-derived CDR1 and CDR2 are PRHDT and FYEKMQ (reference sequence). V gave up 3 bases and J gave up 8 bases, with 16 bases separating them. The CDR3 is 14 residues long. CDR3 in amino acids: CASSFTDRSEGYTF. For the CDR3, the DNA is TGTGCCAGCAGCTTTACCGACAGGAGTGAGGGCTACACCTTC.

The gene calls are TRBV6-1 and TRBJ1-1; 11 positions match TRBD1. This CDR3 is built from 17 residues. The J segment lost 3 bases and the V segment lost 3 bases, leaving 9 bases of the junction unmatched. The germline V gene has CDR1 MNHNS and CDR2 SASEGT. DNA for the CDR3: TGTGCCAGCAGTGATTTCGGGACAGGGGGTGAGGACACTGAAGCTTTCTTT. This gives the protein CASSDFGTGGEDTEAFF.

The J gene is TRBJ2-3, the V gene TRBV5-6; 11 bases fit TRBD2. This CDR3 contains 16 residues. Trimming took 0 bases from V and 4 from J; bases not matched to a gene: 4. CDR1 and CDR2 from the germline V gene are SGHDT and YYEEEE. The CDR3: CASSLGTSGSPDTQYF. The CDR3 DNA reads TGTGCCAGCAGCTTGGGTACTAGCGGGAGCCCAGATACGCAGTATTTT.

This clone was observed a single time. The rearrangement links TRBV2 to TRBJ1-1; D unresolved. The germline gives CDR1 SNHLY, CDR2 FYNNEI. The CDR3 is 15 residues long. Trimming pared 3 bases from V and 4 bases from J, leaving 15 bases between. The CDR3 is CASSDSLIPGTEAFF. The CDR3 DNA sequence: TGTGCCAGCAGTGACTCTCTTATTCCGGGCACTGAAGCTTTCTTT.

The chain uses TRBV6-5 and TRBJ2-7; D unresolved. Trimming cost V 6 bases and J 3 bases, with 12 bases left between them. CDR3 length equals 13 residues. Germline assignment: CDR1 MNHEY and CDR2 SVGAGI. DNA of the CDR3: TGTGCCAGCAGCCCAGTCTATCACTACGAGCAGTACTTC. Its protein product is CASSPVYHYEQYF.

V and J are TRBV20-1 and TRBJ1-1; D unresolved. The V end was cut by 3 bases, the J end by 4 bases, with 6 bases between. The V gene's germline CDR1 is DFQATT and CDR2 SNEGSKA (reference sequence). This CDR3 comprises 11 residues. The CDR3 sequence is CSASSGTEAFF. CDR3 nucleotide sequence: TGCAGTGCTAGCTCCGGCACTGAAGCTTTCTTT.

The V and J genes are TRBV6-5 and TRBJ1-1, with 9 bases identical to TRBD1. The CDR3 has 14 residues. The ends lost 5 bases at V and 6 bases at J; junction bases unmatched: 7. Germline V gene data show CDR1 as MNHEY and CDR2 as SVGAGI. CDR3 sequence: CASSPGTGSPEAFF. The CDR3 nucleotides are TGTGCCAGCAGTCCCGGGACAGGGTCCCCTGAAGCTTTCTTT.

The rearrangement joins TRBV5-4 to TRBJ2-7, with D tentatively TRBD2 (6 bases). Germline-derived CDR1 and CDR2 are SGHNT and YYREEE (reference sequence). Trimming left V 1 base short and J 5 bases short, with 16 bases between. This CDR3 has 15 residues. CDR3: CASSLWGGVQDEQYF. The CDR3 coding sequence is TGTGCCAGCAGCTTGTGGGGCGGGGTTCAGGACGAGCAGTACTTC.

The rearrangement joins TRBV7-6 to TRBJ2-2; 7 bases are shared with TRBD1. There are 16 residues in the CDR3. From germline, CDR1 is SGHVS and CDR2 FNYEAQ. J gave up 5 bases and V 7 bases, and 13 bases lay outside the gene matches. The CDR3 here is CASTVTGYSVTGELFF. In DNA form, the CDR3 reads TGTGCCAGCACTGTGACAGGGTATTCTGTAACCGGGGAGCTGTTTTTT.

This chain joins TRBV4-1 and TRBJ2-2, with D tentatively TRBD1 or TRBD2 (5 bases each). Trimming removed 4 bases from V and 7 bases from J, with 16 bases in between. Germline loops: CDR1 MGHRA, CDR2 YSYEKL. This CDR3 spans 15 amino acids. CDR3 nucleotide sequence: TGCGCCAGCAGCCTGGGGGAAAGGACGGACGGGGAGCTGTTTTTT. This translates into CASSLGERTDGELFF.

This chain connects TRBV7-3 to TRBJ2-1; D is undetermined. Germline V CDR1 and CDR2: SGHTA, FQGTGA. This CDR3 is 13 amino acids long. V lost 2 bases and J 3 bases, leaving 5 bases between the germline ends. CDR3 sequence: CASSLGHYNEQFF. The CDR3 nucleotides read TGTGCCAGCAGCTTAGGCCACTACAATGAGCAGTTCTTC.

The chain joins TRBV7-2 to TRBJ2-3; the D is unclear. Germline CDR1 is SGHTA and CDR2 is FQGNSA. V gave up 1 base and J gave up 6 bases, with 14 bases separating them. This CDR3 spans 15 amino acids. This CDR3 is CASSLDEWITDTQYF. CDR3 nucleotides: TGTGCCAGCAGCTTAGACGAGTGGATCACGGATACGCAGTATTTT. Full variable domain (outside the CDR3, taken from reference TRBV7-2 and TRBJ2-3): GAGVSQSPSNKVTEKGKDVELRCDPISGHTALYWYRQSLGQGLEFLIYFQGNSAPDKSGLPSDRFSAERTGGSVSTLTIQRTQQEDSAVYLCASSLDEWITDTQYFGPGTRLTVL.

In this sample, this clone turned up once. The rearrangement uses TRBV15 and TRBJ2-3; 9 bases fit TRBD1. J gave up 6 bases and V 3 bases, and 10 bases lay outside the gene matches. CDR1 is LNHNV and CDR2 is YYDKDF in the germline V gene (reference sequence). This CDR3 region has 16 residues. The chain's CDR3 is CATSRESGTGKDTQYF. The CDR3 region has the DNA TGTGCCACCAGCAGGGAATCCGGGACAGGGAAGGATACGCAGTATTTT. The full variable domain, rest sourced from reference TRBV15 and TRBJ2-3, is DAMVIQNPRYQVTQFGKPVTLSCSQTLNHNVMYWYQQKSSQAPKLLFHYYDKDFNNEADTPDNFQSRRPNTSFCFLDIRSPGLGDTAMYLCATSRESGTGKDTQYFGPGTRLTVL.

This rearrangement joins TRBV9 to TRBJ1-1; D remains ambiguous. CDR3 length: 15 amino acids. The germline CDR1 and CDR2 sequences are SGDLS and YYNGEE. V lost 0 bases, J lost 0 bases, and 9 bases lay in between. The CDR3 DNA reads as TGTGCCAGCAGCGTAGGGGCCGCAGTGAACACTGAAGCTTTCTTT. It specifies CASSVGAAVNTEAFF.

The chain combines TRBV7-9 with TRBJ2-7, with D hard to call. The CDR3 loop spans 12 amino acids. Germline lookup yields CDR1 SEHNR and CDR2 FQNEAQ (reference sequence). Trimming cost V 8 bases and J 0 bases, with 8 bases left between them. The CDR3 nucleotides are TGTGCCAGCCGTCGGAGCTCCTACGAGCAGTACTTC. It translates to CASRRSSYEQYF.

The count of this clone is one. J is TRBJ2-7 and V is TRBV7-6, with D perhaps matching TRBD2 (7 bases). Trimming cost V 5 bases and J 0 bases, with 8 bases left between them. CDR1 and CDR2 (germline): SGHVS, FNYEAQ. The CDR3 sequence is 13 residues long. The chain's CDR3 is CASSRGASYEQYF. CDR3 nucleotide sequence: TGTGCCAGCAGCCGGGGGGCCTCCTACGAGCAGTACTTC. The complete variable domain, with remaining parts taken from reference TRBV7-6 and TRBJ2-7, reads GAGVSQSPRYKVTKRGQDVALRCDPISGHVSLYWYRQALGQGPEFLTYFNYEAQQDKSGLPNDRFSAERPEGSISTLTIQRTEQRDSAMYRCASSRGASYEQYFGPGTRLTVT.

This rearrangement joins TRBV7-9 to TRBJ2-1, with D hard to call. Trimming removed 5 bases at V and 5 bases at J, with 10 bases between. The CDR3 extends over 13 amino acids. Germline V gene sequence: CDR1 SEHNR, CDR2 FQNEAQ (reference sequence). In DNA form, the CDR3 reads TGTGCCAGCAGCGTTAACATCAACAATGAGCAGTTCTTC. This encodes CASSVNINNEQFF.